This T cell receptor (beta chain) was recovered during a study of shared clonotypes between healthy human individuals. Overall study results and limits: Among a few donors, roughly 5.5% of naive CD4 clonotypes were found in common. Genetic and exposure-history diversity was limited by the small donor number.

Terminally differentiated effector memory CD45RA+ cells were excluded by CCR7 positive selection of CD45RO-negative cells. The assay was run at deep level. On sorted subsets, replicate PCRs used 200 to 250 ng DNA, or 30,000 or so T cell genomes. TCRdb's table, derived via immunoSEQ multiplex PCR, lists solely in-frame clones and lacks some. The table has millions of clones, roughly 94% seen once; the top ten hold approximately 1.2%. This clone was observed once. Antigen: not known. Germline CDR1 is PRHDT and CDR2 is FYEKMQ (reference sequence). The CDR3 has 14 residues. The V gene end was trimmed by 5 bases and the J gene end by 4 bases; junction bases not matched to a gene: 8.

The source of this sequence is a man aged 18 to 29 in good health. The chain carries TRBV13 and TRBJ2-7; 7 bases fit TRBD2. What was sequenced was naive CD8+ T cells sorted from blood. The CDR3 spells CASSQERGRYEQYF. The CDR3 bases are TGTGCCAGCAGCCAAGAGCGGGGTAGATACGAGCAGTACTTC. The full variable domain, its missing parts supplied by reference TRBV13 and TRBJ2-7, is AAGVIQSPRHLIKEKRETATLKCYPIPRHDTVYWYQQGPGQDPQFLISFYEKMQSDKGSIPDRFSAQQFSDYHSELNMSSLELGDSALYFCASSQERGRYEQYFGPGTRLTVT.